A single sample gave rise to the 28 T cell receptor beta chains below, sequenced in a study of T cell changes during pregnancy in multiple sclerosis. Produced via immunoSEQ multiplex PCR; TCRdb's table is partial and in-frame only. The sample consists of some 21,000 clones, 70% to 90% of them appearing once. This sample comprised CD8+ T cells from peripheral blood mononuclear cells, obtained in the first trimester of pregnancy. The receptors here all came from a female donor in good health, enrolled as a control in a pregnancy study.

The DNA of the CDR3 is TGTGCCAGCAGTCCAAGCGGGGCGAGCACAGATACGCAGTATTTT. Translated: CASSPSGASTDTQYF. J is TRBJ2-3 and V is TRBV27, with 7 bases lining up with TRBD2. V gave up 5 bases and J gave up 0 bases; unmatched junction bases: 5. CDR3 length equals 15 residues. The germline V gene has CDR1 MNHEY and CDR2 SMNVEV (reference sequence).

The chain links TRBV9 to TRBJ2-1; TRBD2 matches at 14 bases. CDR1 and CDR2 from the germline V gene are SGDLS and YYNGEE. The CDR3 has 17 amino acids. V gave up 0 bases and J gave up 6 bases; unmatched junction bases: 5. CDR3 sequence reads: CASSVAGTSGRGNEQFF. The CDR3 DNA reads as TGTGCCAGCAGCGTAGCGGGGACTAGCGGGAGAGGCAATGAGCAGTTCTTC.

The chain has TRBV7-9 and TRBJ2-2; D possibly corresponds to TRBD1 (6 bases). This CDR3 has 16 amino acids. Germline V lookup: CDR1 SEHNR, CDR2 FQNEAQ (reference sequence). V lost 10 bases to trimming and J lost 2 bases, with 20 bases between them. The chain's CDR3 is CATAHSRDTNTGELFF. The CDR3 bases are TGTGCCACCGCCCATTCCCGGGACACCAACACCGGGGAGCTGTTTTTT.

This clone showed up just once. The genes are TRBV7-8 and TRBJ2-5, with a possible D match to TRBD1 (6 bases). The CDR3 is 13 residues long. Germline V CDR1 and CDR2: SGHVS, FQNEAQ. V was trimmed by 3 bases and J by 3 bases, leaving 8 bases between them. This CDR3 is CASSFPGEETQYF. CDR3 nucleotide sequence: TGTGCCAGCAGCTTCCCAGGGGAAGAGACCCAGTACTTC.

About this clone itself: One end of the junction fails to match germline, which may point to a read error. Other nucleotide sequences from this sample produce the same CDR3. V usage is TRBV7-9 and J usage is TRBJ2-7; maybe TRBD1 (6 bases). This CDR3 has 13 residues. The germline V gene encodes CDR1 SEHNR and CDR2 FQNEAQ (reference sequence). DNA of the CDR3: TGCGCCAGCAGCTGGGACAAAACCTACGAGCAGTACTTC. Amino acids: CASSWDKTYEQYF.

The CDR3 is CASSQEWSRNEQYF. CDR3 sequence (DNA): TGCGCCAGCAGCCAAGAATGGAGCCGGAACGAGCAGTACTTC. V and J are TRBV4-1 and TRBJ2-7; D gene ambiguous. V gave up 0 bases and J gave up 5 bases, with 11 bases separating them. The CDR3 consists of 14 residues. The germline V gene has CDR1 MGHRA and CDR2 YSYEKL.

This clone was seen more than once but under ten times. The rearrangement uses TRBV7-2 and TRBJ2-1, with 8 bases identical to TRBD2. Germline V gives CDR1 SGHTA, CDR2 FQGNSA. The V gene end was trimmed by 1 base and the J gene end by 6 bases; junction bases not matched to a gene: 5. The CDR3 runs 15 residues. Here the CDR3 DNA reads TGTGCCAGCAGCTTAGTTGCGGGGGGCGGCAATGAGCAGTTCTTC. Translating gives CASSLVAGGGNEQFF. The whole variable domain, remainder taken from reference TRBV7-2 and TRBJ2-1, is GAGVSQSPSNKVTEKGKDVELRCDPISGHTALYWYRQSLGQGLEFLIYFQGNSAPDKSGLPSDRFSAERTGGSVSTLTIQRTQQEDSAVYLCASSLVAGGGNEQFFGPGTRLTVL.

The gene calls are TRBV5-6 and TRBJ1-1; 10 bases line up with TRBD1. The CDR3 totals 14 residues. With 4 bases clipped from V and 4 bases from J, the junction kept 4 bases outside the gene matches. Germline loops: CDR1 SGHDT, CDR2 YYEEEE. CDR3 in amino acids: CASSRDRGLTEAFF. The DNA for the CDR3 is TGTGCCAGCAGCCGGGACAGGGGCCTCACTGAAGCTTTCTTT.

This clone was seen a single time. The CDR3 DNA is TGTGCCAGCAGTTTCCCGGGACTCCGGACGGGGAACACTGAAGCTTTCTTT. It translates to CASSFPGLRTGNTEAFF. This chain joins TRBV28 and TRBJ1-1; a possible D gene is TRBD1 (5 bases). V was clipped by 3 bases and J by 1 base, with 18 bases between them. The CDR3 runs to 17 residues. In germline, CDR1 is MDHEN, CDR2 SYDVKM.

The V gene is TRBV4-3, the J gene TRBJ2-2; 11 nucleotides align to TRBD2. Germline CDR1 is LGHNA and CDR2 is YSLEER. Trimming removed 1 base from V and 4 bases from J; junction bases left unmatched: 8. The CDR3 contains 18 residues. For the CDR3, the DNA is TGCGCCAGCAGCCAAGTTCCTAGCGGGGGGAAATTCACCGGGGAGCTGTTTTTT. It is translated as CASSQVPSGGKFTGELFF.

The rearrangement uses TRBV6-4 and TRBJ2-5; 10 bases align to TRBD2. This CDR3 has 14 amino acids. With 4 bases clipped from V and 2 bases from J, the junction kept 1 base outside the gene matches. Germline V gene data show CDR1 as MRHNA and CDR2 as SNTAGT. This CDR3 is CASSATSGQETQYF. In nucleotides, the CDR3 is TGTGCCAGCAGTGCGACTAGCGGGCAAGAGACCCAGTACTTC.

The rearrangement joins TRBV9 to TRBJ2-1; 15 bases are a match to TRBD2. V lost 1 base and J lost 15; bases outside the gene matches: 5. Germline CDR1 SGDLS, CDR2 YYNGEE. The CDR3 consists of 14 residues. This CDR3 reads CASSVRTSGGAPFF. In DNA, the CDR3 is TGTGCCAGCAGCGTAAGGACTAGCGGGGGGGCCCCGTTCTTC.

This chain uses TRBV9 with TRBJ1-5; possibly TRBD1 for D (5 bases). V lost 5 bases and J lost 3, with 12 bases in between. CDR3 length: 14 amino acids. The germline V gene encodes CDR1 SGDLS and CDR2 YYNGEE. The CDR3 DNA follows: TGTGCCAGCAGTGGGGGAGGTTTCAATCAGCCCCAGCATTTT. Encoded protein: CASSGGGFNQPQHF. The entire variable domain, with the rest obtained from reference TRBV9 and TRBJ1-5, is as follows: DSGVTQTPKHLITATGQRVTLRCSPRSGDLSVYWYQQSLDQGLQFLIQYYNGEERAKGNILERFSAQQFPDLHSELNLSSLELGDSALYFCASSGGGFNQPQHFGDGTRLSIL.

This clone occurred a few times. The J gene is TRBJ1-6, the V gene TRBV6-1, with 10 bases that match TRBD1. The CDR3 is 15 residues long. V shed 2 bases, J shed 9 bases, and the junction held 4 bases outside the gene matches. Looked up from germline, CDR1 is MNHNS and CDR2 is SASEGT. CDR3 sequence: CASSESGTGASPLHF. CDR3 coding DNA: TGTGCCAGCAGTGAAAGCGGGACAGGGGCTTCACCCCTCCACTTT.

The chain links TRBV7-9 to TRBJ2-1; a possible D gene is TRBD1 (5 bases). The CDR3 runs 12 residues. Trimming shortened V by 5 bases and J by 10 bases, and 12 bases separated the two germline ends. Germline CDR1 and CDR2: SEHNR and FQNEAQ (reference sequence). CDR3 loop: CASSRGVGEQFF. In nucleotides, the CDR3 is TGTGCCAGCAGCAGGGGTGTTGGCGAGCAGTTCTTC.

The V call is TRBV6-1, the J call TRBJ2-5, with D perhaps TRBD1 (5 bases). This CDR3 has 13 residues. V was trimmed by 5 bases and J by 2 bases, leaving 9 bases between them. Germline V lookup: CDR1 MNHNS, CDR2 SASEGT. CDR3 protein: CASSWTPQETQYF. The CDR3 nucleotides are TGTGCCAGCAGTTGGACACCACAAGAGACCCAGTACTTC.

The V and J genes are TRBV6-5 and TRBJ2-1; TRBD2 agrees at 8 bases. This CDR3 spans 15 amino acids. Per germline, CDR1 MNHEY and CDR2 SVGAGI. With V trimmed by 2 bases and J by 0 bases, 0 bases remained unmatched. CDR3 in amino acids: CASSYSGSSYNEQFF. In DNA, the CDR3 is TGTGCCAGCAGTTACAGCGGGAGCTCCTACAATGAGCAGTTCTTC.

This chain links TRBV9 with TRBJ2-3, with 8 bases that match TRBD2. Germline CDR1 is SGDLS and CDR2 is YYNGEE. The CDR3 runs to 16 residues. The V segment lost 0 bases and the J segment 7 bases; nucleotides outside the gene matches: 10. This CDR3 reads CASSVVGTRGAHTQYF. The CDR3 bases are TGTGCCAGCAGCGTAGTGGGGACTAGGGGAGCCCATACGCAGTATTTT.

The CDR3 nucleotides are TGCGCCAGCAGCCAAGACGCGGGGGGGTTTTACGAGCAGTACTTC. Translating it yields CASSQDAGGFYEQYF. The chain carries TRBV4-3 and TRBJ2-7, with 9 bases that match TRBD2. The CDR3 is 15 residues long. The junction had 4 bases not matched to a gene; V was cut back by 0 bases and J by 4 bases. Germline CDR1 reads LGHNA; CDR2 reads YSLEER.

The chain employs TRBV7-7 and TRBJ2-1; 8 nucleotides agree with TRBD2. From germline, CDR1 is SSHAT and CDR2 FNYEAQ (reference sequence). The V gene end was trimmed by 5 bases and the J gene end by 6 bases; junction bases not matched to a gene: 6. The CDR3 runs to 14 residues. CDR3 residues: CASSPGGPSNEQFF. CDR3 in DNA: TGTGCCAGCAGCCCGGGGGGGCCCTCCAATGAGCAGTTCTTC.

V and J are TRBV4-3 and TRBJ1-2; D is undetermined. Germline CDR1 reads LGHNA; CDR2 reads YSLEER. The germline V and J ends were trimmed by 1 base and 6 bases, with 21 bases remaining between them. This CDR3 contains 17 residues. The CDR3 DNA sequence: TGCGCCAGCAGCCAAGGTCGAATGGTGGCACAGCAAGATGGCTACACCTTC. Its translation is CASSQGRMVAQQDGYTF.

The V gene is TRBV5-1, the J gene TRBJ2-1; 7 positions match TRBD1. The junction had 7 bases not matched to a gene; V was cut back by 7 bases and J by 0 bases. The CDR3 extends over 15 amino acids. In germline, CDR1 is SGHRS, CDR2 YFSETQ. The CDR3 coding sequence is TGCGCCAGCTCCCGGGACAGCCGCTCCTACAATGAGCAGTTCTTC. Translation: CASSRDSRSYNEQFF.

The chain has TRBV4-1 and TRBJ2-2; 7 bases line up with TRBD1. The CDR3 is 16 amino acids. Germline CDR1 and CDR2: MGHRA and YSYEKL. Germline trimming cut 4 bases from V and 2 bases from J; bases unmatched to any gene: 7. CDR3 amino acids: CASSLGQEANTGELFF. For the CDR3, the DNA is TGCGCCAGCAGCCTAGGACAGGAAGCTAACACCGGGGAGCTGTTTTTT.

Ten or more counts support this clone. The gene calls are TRBV6-4 and TRBJ2-1, with TRBD2 identical over 12 bases. V was clipped by 7 bases and J by 3 bases; unmatched bases: 4. Germline CDR1 reads MRHNA; CDR2 reads SNTAGT. The CDR3 runs 15 residues. The CDR3 DNA sequence: TGTGCCAGCACCGCTAGCGGGGGGGACTACAATGAGCAGTTCTTC. It codes for CASTASGGDYNEQFF.

The V gene is TRBV7-2, the J gene TRBJ2-1; TRBD2 aligns across 13 bases. Losses at the gene ends were 8 bases for V and 0 bases for J; bases not matched to a gene: 10. Germline CDR1 reads SGHTA; CDR2 reads FQGNSA. The CDR3 spans 18 residues. The CDR3 loop reads CASPGTSGVFSSYNEQFF. CDR3 nucleotide sequence: TGTGCCAGCCCCGGGACTAGCGGGGTTTTTAGCTCCTACAATGAGCAGTTCTTC.

This chain uses TRBV4-1 with TRBJ2-2; D gene ambiguous. The ends were cut back, 2 bases at V and 9 bases at J, with 7 bases in the middle. The CDR3 has 12 amino acids. Per germline, CDR1 MGHRA and CDR2 YSYEKL. CDR3 nucleotide sequence: TGCGCCAGCAGCCAATCACACCGGGAGCTGTTTTTT. Encoded protein: CASSQSHRELFF.

This clone was seen a handful of times. Distinct nucleotide sequences in the sample also encode this CDR3. As DNA, the CDR3 is TGTGCCAGCAGCTTAGTGACGAGCGGGGGGGAGGCAGATACGCAGTATTTT. Its translation is CASSLVTSGGEADTQYF. J is TRBJ2-3 and V is TRBV7-9; 10 nucleotides match TRBD2. CDR1 and CDR2 (germline): SEHNR, FQNEAQ (reference sequence). The CDR3 is 17 amino acids. V lost 1 base, J lost 4 bases, and 8 bases stayed unmatched.

This clone came up once. This chain uses TRBV7-6 with TRBJ1-5, with 7 nucleotides matching TRBD1. Germline V gene sequence: CDR1 SGHVS, CDR2 FNYEAQ. Germline trimming cut 5 bases from V and 7 bases from J; bases unmatched to any gene: 11. There are 15 residues in the CDR3. Written as DNA, the CDR3 is TGTGCCAGCAGCCCCGGGACAGAGCCTAACCAGCCCCAGCATTTT. Its translation is CASSPGTEPNQPQHF.